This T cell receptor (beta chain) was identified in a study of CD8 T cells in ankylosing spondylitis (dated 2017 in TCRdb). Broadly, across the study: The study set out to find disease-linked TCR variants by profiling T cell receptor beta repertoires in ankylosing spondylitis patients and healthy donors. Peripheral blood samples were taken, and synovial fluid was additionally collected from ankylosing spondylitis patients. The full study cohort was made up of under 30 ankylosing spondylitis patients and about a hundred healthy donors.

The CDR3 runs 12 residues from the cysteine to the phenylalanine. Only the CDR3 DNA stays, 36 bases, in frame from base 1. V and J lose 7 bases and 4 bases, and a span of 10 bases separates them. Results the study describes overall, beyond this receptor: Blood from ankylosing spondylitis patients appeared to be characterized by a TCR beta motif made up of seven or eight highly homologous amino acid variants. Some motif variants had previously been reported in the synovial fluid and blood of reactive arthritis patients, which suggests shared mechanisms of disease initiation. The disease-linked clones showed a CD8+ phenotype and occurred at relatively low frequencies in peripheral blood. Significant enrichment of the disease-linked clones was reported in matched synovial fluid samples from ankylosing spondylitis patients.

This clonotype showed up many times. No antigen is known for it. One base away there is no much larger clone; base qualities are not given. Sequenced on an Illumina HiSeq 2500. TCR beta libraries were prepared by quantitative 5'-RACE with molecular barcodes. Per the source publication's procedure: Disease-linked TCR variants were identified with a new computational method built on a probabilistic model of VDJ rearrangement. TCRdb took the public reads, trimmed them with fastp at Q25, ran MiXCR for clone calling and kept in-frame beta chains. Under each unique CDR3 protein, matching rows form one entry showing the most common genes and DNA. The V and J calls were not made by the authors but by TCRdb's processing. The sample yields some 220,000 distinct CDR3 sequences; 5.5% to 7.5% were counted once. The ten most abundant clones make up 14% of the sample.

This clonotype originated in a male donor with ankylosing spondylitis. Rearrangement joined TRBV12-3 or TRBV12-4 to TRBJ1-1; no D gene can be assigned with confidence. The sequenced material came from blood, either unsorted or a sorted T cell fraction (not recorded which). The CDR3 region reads CASKGGSTEAFF. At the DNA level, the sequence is TGTGCCAGCAAAGGAGGGTCCACTGAAGCTTTCTTT.